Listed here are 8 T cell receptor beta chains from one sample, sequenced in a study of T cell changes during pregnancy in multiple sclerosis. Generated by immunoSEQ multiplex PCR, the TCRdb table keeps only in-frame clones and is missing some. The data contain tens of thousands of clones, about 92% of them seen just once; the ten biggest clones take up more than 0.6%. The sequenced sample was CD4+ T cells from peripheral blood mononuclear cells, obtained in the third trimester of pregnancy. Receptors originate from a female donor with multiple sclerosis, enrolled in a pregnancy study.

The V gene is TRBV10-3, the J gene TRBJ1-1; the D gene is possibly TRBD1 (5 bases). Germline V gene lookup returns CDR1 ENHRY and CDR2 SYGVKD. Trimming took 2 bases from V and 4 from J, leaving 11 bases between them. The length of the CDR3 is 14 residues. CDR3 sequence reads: CAISEQGGVTEAFF. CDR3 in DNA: TGTGCCATCAGTGAGCAGGGCGGGGTCACTGAAGCTTTCTTT.

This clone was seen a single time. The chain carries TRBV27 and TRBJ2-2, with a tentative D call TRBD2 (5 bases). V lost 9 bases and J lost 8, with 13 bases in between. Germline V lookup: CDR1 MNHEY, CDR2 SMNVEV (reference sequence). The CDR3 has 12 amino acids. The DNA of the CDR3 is TGTGCCAGGGCCCTCAGAGGGGGGGAGCTGTTTTTT. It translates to CARALRGGELFF.

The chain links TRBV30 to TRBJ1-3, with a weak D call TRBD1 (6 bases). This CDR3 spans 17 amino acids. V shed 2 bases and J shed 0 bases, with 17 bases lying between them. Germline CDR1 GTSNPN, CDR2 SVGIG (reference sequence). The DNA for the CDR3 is TGTGCCTGGAGTAGGGGGGGGAGGGTTAGCTCTGGAAACACCATATATTTT. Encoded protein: CAWSRGGRVSSGNTIYF.

This CDR3 reads CAWSTQGAGQPQHF. The CDR3 nucleotides read TGTGCCTGGAGTACACAGGGGGCAGGTCAGCCCCAGCATTTT. This chain uses TRBV30 with TRBJ1-5; the match to TRBD1 covers 9 bases. The CDR3 extends over 14 amino acids. Germline trimming cut 2 bases from V and 6 bases from J; bases unmatched to any gene: 5. Per germline, CDR1 GTSNPN and CDR2 SVGIG (reference sequence).

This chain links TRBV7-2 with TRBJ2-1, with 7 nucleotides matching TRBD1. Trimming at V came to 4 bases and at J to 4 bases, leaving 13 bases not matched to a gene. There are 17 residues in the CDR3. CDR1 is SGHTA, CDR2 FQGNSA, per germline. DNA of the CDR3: TGTGCCAGCAGCTCTCCGCCCCGGGACAGCACTTACAATGAGCAGTTCTTC. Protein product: CASSSPPRDSTYNEQFF. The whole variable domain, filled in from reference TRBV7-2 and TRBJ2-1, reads GAGVSQSPSNKVTEKGKDVELRCDPISGHTALYWYRQSLGQGLEFLIYFQGNSAPDKSGLPSDRFSAERTGGSVSTLTIQRTQQEDSAVYLCASSSPPRDSTYNEQFFGPGTRLTVL.

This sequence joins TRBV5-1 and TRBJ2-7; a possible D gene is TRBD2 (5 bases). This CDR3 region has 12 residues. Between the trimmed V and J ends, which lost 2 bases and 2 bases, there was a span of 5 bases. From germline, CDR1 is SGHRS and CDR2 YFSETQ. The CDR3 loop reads CASSFGAYEQYF. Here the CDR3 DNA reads TGCGCCAGCAGCTTCGGGGCCTACGAGCAGTACTTC.

DNA for the CDR3: TGTGCCAGCAGTGCCGGGATCTCTGGAAACACCATATATTTT. It yields the protein CASSAGISGNTIYF. V is TRBV6-5 and J is TRBJ1-3, with D hard to call. The germline gives CDR1 MNHEY, CDR2 SVGAGI. This CDR3 contains 14 residues. Trimming took 5 bases from V and 0 from J, leaving 8 bases between them.

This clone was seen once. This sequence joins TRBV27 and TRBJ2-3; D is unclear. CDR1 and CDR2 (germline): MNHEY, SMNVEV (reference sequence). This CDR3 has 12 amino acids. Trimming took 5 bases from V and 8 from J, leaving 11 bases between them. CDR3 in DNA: TGTGCCAGCAGTCCCCAGACGGGTACGCAGTATTTT. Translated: CASSPQTGTQYF.